A single sample gave rise to the 28 T cell receptor beta chains below, sequenced in a study of blood T cell repertoires in COVID-19. Clones were sequenced by immunoSEQ multiplex PCR, and TCRdb holds only the in-frame ones, with some missing. The sample has some 100,000 clones, approximately 90% seen once. The sample taken for sequencing was peripheral blood. The receptors here all came from an elderly woman with active COVID-19.

The chain uses TRBV19 and TRBJ2-1; 7 bases align to TRBD2. From germline, CDR1 is LNHDA and CDR2 SQIVND (reference sequence). The CDR3 consists of 15 residues. V trimming: 1 base; J trimming: 7 bases; junction bases outside the gene matches: 7. The CDR3 region has the DNA TGTGCCAGTAGTATAGTGGCGGGAGTGGGTAATGAGCAGTTCTTC. It specifies CASSIVAGVGNEQFF.

The rearrangement links TRBV7-9 to TRBJ2-1, with a weak D call TRBD2 (6 bases). CDR1 is SEHNR, CDR2 FQNEAQ, per germline (reference sequence). Deletions cut 4 bases from V and 6 bases from J, with 16 bases between. CDR3 length: 15 residues. Written as DNA, the CDR3 is TGTGCCAGCAGCTCGAGGGTGGTAGCGGCCAATGAGCAGTTCTTC. Residues: CASSSRVVAANEQFF.

V is TRBV20-1 and J is TRBJ1-6; a possible D gene is TRBD1 (5 bases). Germline V gene lookup returns CDR1 DFQATT and CDR2 SNEGSKA (reference sequence). This CDR3 region has 13 residues. The V gene lost 3 bases and the J gene lost 8 bases, with 11 bases spanning the gap. The CDR3 DNA is TGCAGTGCTAGTAGGCAGGGCGATTCACCCCTCCACTTT. Its translation: CSASRQGDSPLHF.

The chain links TRBV19 to TRBJ2-7, with TRBD2 matching over 7 bases. The germline gives CDR1 LNHDA, CDR2 SQIVND (reference sequence). V lost 4 bases and J lost 2; bases outside the gene matches: 8. This CDR3 comprises 15 residues. In DNA, the CDR3 is TGTGCCAGTAGTACTCGGGTCCTAGCGGCCTACGAGCAGTACTTC. Translation: CASSTRVLAAYEQYF.

This sequence joins TRBV25-1 and TRBJ2-3, with 9 nucleotides matching TRBD1. This CDR3 region has 16 residues. Trimming removed 10 bases from V and 3 bases from J; junction bases left unmatched: 14. In germline, CDR1 is MGHDK, CDR2 SYGVNS. The CDR3 protein is CATDPGTGLRTDTQYF. The CDR3 region has the DNA TGTGCCACCGACCCCGGGACAGGGTTAAGGACAGATACGCAGTATTTT.

The V gene is TRBV19, the J gene TRBJ2-1, with a tentative D call TRBD2 (6 bases). Trimming left V 5 bases short and J 6 bases short, with 17 bases between. The germline V gene has CDR1 LNHDA and CDR2 SQIVND (reference sequence). This CDR3 has 15 residues. CDR3 loop: CASSPLGGWSNEQFF. The CDR3 DNA reads TGTGCCAGTAGTCCCCTTGGGGGGTGGTCCAATGAGCAGTTCTTC.

This clone has a handful of counts. The genes are TRBV4-2 and TRBJ2-7, with 8 bases fitting TRBD1. V gave up 0 bases and J gave up 0 bases; unmatched junction bases: 16. The germline gives CDR1 LGHNA, CDR2 YNFKEQ. This CDR3 comprises 20 residues. The CDR3 protein is CASSQELPDSGGAGSYEQYF. CDR3 DNA: TGTGCCAGCAGCCAAGAGCTTCCAGATTCAGGGGGCGCGGGCTCCTACGAGCAGTACTTC.

The V call is TRBV5-1, the J call TRBJ2-1; TRBD2 matches 9 bases. The CDR3 runs to 15 residues. The V and J ends lost 2 bases and 5 bases, in that order; junction bases with no gene match: 5. CDR1 and CDR2 (germline): SGHRS, YFSETQ. The CDR3 nucleotides read TGCGCCAGCAGCTTTAGTGCTAGCGGGAACAATGAGCAGTTCTTC. Translated: CASSFSASGNNEQFF. Drawing the rest from reference TRBV5-1 and TRBJ2-1, the complete variable domain is KAGVTQTPRYLIKTRGQQVTLSCSPISGHRSVSWYQQTPGQGLQFLFEYFSETQRNKGNFPGRFSGRQFSNSRSEMNVSTLELGDSALYLCASSFSASGNNEQFFGPGTRLTVL.

In the case of this clone: A read error may produce the germline difference seen at one junction end. The chain has TRBV7-9 and TRBJ2-1; TRBD2 matches 9 bases. Germline V gives CDR1 SEHNR, CDR2 FQNEAQ (reference sequence). The CDR3 is 15 residues long. CDR3 in amino acids: CASRLGTSSLNEQFF. The CDR3, as DNA: TGTGCCAGCAGGTTAGGGACTAGCTCTCTCAATGAGCAGTTCTTC.

The chain uses TRBV6-2 or TRBV6-3 and TRBJ2-6, with no clear D. Trimming removed 1 base at V and 2 bases at J, with 3 bases between. CDR3 length equals 14 residues. The germline CDR1 and CDR2 sequences are MNHEY and SVGEGT. The CDR3 here is CASSYFTGANVLTF. The CDR3 DNA is TGTGCCAGCAGTTACTTCACTGGGGCCAACGTCCTGACTTTC.

V usage is TRBV3-1 (or the pseudogene TRBV3-2) and J usage is TRBJ2-2; D unresolved. There are 12 residues in the CDR3. V gave up 1 base and J gave up 7 bases, with 4 bases separating them. Germline CDR1 and CDR2: LGHDT and YNNKEL (reference sequence). Here the CDR3 reads CASSQVNGELFF. CDR3 in DNA: TGTGCCAGCAGCCAAGTTAACGGGGAGCTGTTTTTT.

This clone was observed a single time. The chain carries TRBV18 and TRBJ2-5, with D possibly matching TRBD2 (6 bases). The V end was cut by 1 base, the J end by 3 bases, with 9 bases between. Germline V gene sequence: CDR1 KGHSH, CDR2 LQKENI. This CDR3 is built from 14 residues. The CDR3 here is CASSPRGRKETQYF. Written as DNA, the CDR3 is TGTGCCAGCTCACCACGAGGGAGGAAAGAGACCCAGTACTTC. Using reference TRBV18 and TRBJ2-5 for the parts outside the CDR3, the full variable domain is NAGVMQNPRHLVRRRGQEARLRCSPMKGHSHVYWYRQLPEEGLKFMVYLQKENIIDESGMPKERFSAEFPKEGPSILRIQQVVRGDSAAYFCASSPRGRKETQYFGPGTRLLVL.

The chain is built from TRBV2 and TRBJ1-2; TRBD1 matches 7 bases. CDR3 length: 13 amino acids. After removal of 7 bases from V and 4 bases from J, the junction contained 6 bases not matched to a gene. Germline V gives CDR1 SNHLY, CDR2 FYNNEI. The CDR3 DNA is TGTGCCAGCAACCGGGACAGAGCCTATGGCTACACCTTC. Protein: CASNRDRAYGYTF.

The chain couples TRBV29-1 to TRBJ2-7; 7 bases match TRBD2. Germline V lookup: CDR1 SQVTM, CDR2 ANQGSEA. Trimming took 5 bases from V and 0 from J; bases not matched to a gene: 4. The CDR3 length is 13 residues. DNA for the CDR3: TGCAGCGTTTGGGCTAGCGGCTCCTACGAGCAGTACTTC. It specifies CSVWASGSYEQYF.

The J gene is TRBJ2-2, the V gene TRBV2; D is perhaps TRBD1 (5 bases). CDR1 SNHLY and CDR2 FYNNEI come from the germline V gene. The V end lost 6 bases, the J end lost 4 bases, and 9 bases lay between the germline ends. The CDR3 is made up of 13 amino acids. This chain's CDR3 is CASRGDSTGELFF. The CDR3 nucleotides read TGTGCCAGCAGGGGCGACAGCACCGGGGAGCTGTTTTTT. The full variable domain, with the rest looked up from reference TRBV2 and TRBJ2-2, is EPEVTQTPSHQVTQMGQEVILRCVPISNHLYFYWYRQILGQKVEFLVSFYNNEISEKSEIFDDQFSVERPDGSNFTLKIRSTKLEDSAMYFCASRGDSTGELFFGEGSRLTVL.

The rearrangement uses TRBV29-1 and TRBJ2-2; D uncertain. V gave up 6 bases and J gave up 4 bases, with 9 bases separating them. CDR3 length equals 12 residues. Germline values: CDR1 SQVTM, CDR2 ANQGSEA. CDR3 region: CSVRAPTGELFF. The CDR3 coding sequence is TGCAGCGTCCGAGCCCCCACCGGGGAGCTGTTTTTT.

V and J are TRBV14 and TRBJ2-3, with D possibly TRBD2 on 5 matching bases. Germline V lookup: CDR1 SGHDN, CDR2 FVKESK. V gave up 3 bases and J gave up 6 bases, with 22 bases separating them. CDR3 length equals 17 residues. The CDR3 nucleotides are TGTGCCAGCAGCCAGGCACTAGTTAGTCATCCTCGGGATACGCAGTATTTT. It encodes CASSQALVSHPRDTQYF.

The chain joins TRBV11-3 to TRBJ2-1, with no clear D. The CDR3 extends over 15 amino acids. With 3 bases removed from V and 0 bases from J, the gap between germline ends came to 9 bases. Germline CDR1 is SGHNT and CDR2 is YENEEA. CDR3 region: CASSLSFSSYNEQFF. In nucleotides, the CDR3 is TGTGCCAGCAGCTTGAGCTTTAGCTCCTACAATGAGCAGTTCTTC.

The table lists this clone with a count of one. The chain is built from TRBV28 and TRBJ2-3; D gene ambiguous. In germline, CDR1 is MDHEN, CDR2 SYDVKM. The germline V and J ends were trimmed by 1 base and 3 bases, with 11 bases remaining between them. The CDR3 is made up of 15 amino acids. The CDR3 DNA is TGTGCCAGCAGTTTATTCAGATCAAAAACAGATACGCAGTATTTT. This gives the protein CASSLFRSKTDTQYF.

This rearrangement joins TRBV30 to TRBJ2-5, with unresolved D. Germline-derived CDR1 and CDR2 are GTSNPN and SVGIG (reference sequence). V gave up 4 bases and J gave up 7 bases, with 16 bases separating them. CDR3 length: 13 residues. The CDR3 DNA reads as TGTGCCTGGACCTTCTTTCAGGAAGGGACCCAGTACTTC. This gives the protein CAWTFFQEGTQYF.

A single count supports this clone. The chain combines TRBV2 with TRBJ2-7; the match to TRBD2 covers 8 bases. The germline gives CDR1 SNHLY, CDR2 FYNNEI. The CDR3 covers 15 residues. The J segment lost 7 bases and the V segment lost 8 bases, leaving 16 bases of the junction unmatched. Here the CDR3 DNA reads TGTGCCAGCCGAGGATTAGCGGGACCCCAGGGGGAGCAGTACTTC. Residues: CASRGLAGPQGEQYF.

The genes are TRBV24-1 and TRBJ1-5, with 7 bases lining up with TRBD1. Germline V gene lookup returns CDR1 KGHDR and CDR2 SFDVKD. Germline trimming cut 6 bases from V and 0 bases from J; bases unmatched to any gene: 1. This CDR3 contains 14 residues. This CDR3 reads CATSQGDSNQPQHF. The CDR3 bases are TGTGCCACCAGTCAGGGGGATAGCAATCAGCCCCAGCATTTT.

The V gene is TRBV5-1, the J gene TRBJ2-7; D may be TRBD1 (5 bases). In germline, CDR1 is SGHRS, CDR2 YFSETQ. This CDR3 comprises 12 residues. The germline V and J ends were trimmed by 0 bases and 6 bases, with 7 bases remaining between them. The CDR3 nucleotides read TGCGCCAGCAGCTTGGGTGGGGCCGAGCAGTACTTC. It encodes CASSLGGAEQYF.

In this sample, this clone turned up a few times. The chain joins TRBV6-5 to TRBJ1-1, with D tentatively TRBD1 (5 bases). Looked up from germline, CDR1 is MNHEY and CDR2 is SVGAGI. This CDR3 is built from 13 residues. V dropped 8 bases and J dropped 3 bases, with 13 bases sitting between them. In DNA, the CDR3 is TGTGCCAGCCAGGCCCCGGGGGACACTGAAGCTTTCTTT. It translates to CASQAPGDTEAFF.

The chain joins TRBV7-9 to TRBJ2-5, with D maybe TRBD2 (5 bases). Germline loops: CDR1 SEHNR, CDR2 FQNEAQ (reference sequence). V dropped 5 bases and J dropped 2 bases, with 12 bases sitting between them. This CDR3 is built from 14 residues. CDR3 in DNA: TGTGCCAGCAGCGATACTGGCGGGCAAGAGACCCAGTACTTC. This sequence encodes CASSDTGGQETQYF.

This sequence joins TRBV27 and TRBJ2-5; D is undetermined. The CDR3 totals 16 residues. Looked up from germline, CDR1 is MNHEY and CDR2 is SMNVEV (reference sequence). Trimming stripped 5 bases from V and 5 bases from J, with 21 bases between. The CDR3 DNA reads TGTGCCAGCAGTCCTCGGTTTAAGGTTGAGGCGGAGACCCAGTACTTC. Translation: CASSPRFKVEAETQYF.

The J gene is TRBJ2-5, the V gene TRBV5-1; 12 positions agree with TRBD1. The length of the CDR3 is 17 residues. The germline V gene encodes CDR1 SGHRS and CDR2 YFSETQ. V was clipped by 0 bases and J by 7 bases; unmatched bases: 10. The chain's CDR3 is CASSLGPRDRGLGTQYF. CDR3 nucleotide sequence: TGCGCCAGCAGCTTGGGCCCCCGGGACAGGGGGCTTGGGACCCAGTACTTC.

The chain recombines TRBV21-1 with TRBJ2-1; the listed D gene, TRBD2, was not tested against the DNA. TRBV21-1 is a pseudogene locus. This CDR3 has 20 amino acids. The CDR3 loop is CASSKELAGEFEDQDNEQFF. Written as DNA, the CDR3 is TGTGCCAGCAGCAAAGAACTAGCGGGAGAGTTTGAAGATCAGGACAATGAGCAGTTCTTC.